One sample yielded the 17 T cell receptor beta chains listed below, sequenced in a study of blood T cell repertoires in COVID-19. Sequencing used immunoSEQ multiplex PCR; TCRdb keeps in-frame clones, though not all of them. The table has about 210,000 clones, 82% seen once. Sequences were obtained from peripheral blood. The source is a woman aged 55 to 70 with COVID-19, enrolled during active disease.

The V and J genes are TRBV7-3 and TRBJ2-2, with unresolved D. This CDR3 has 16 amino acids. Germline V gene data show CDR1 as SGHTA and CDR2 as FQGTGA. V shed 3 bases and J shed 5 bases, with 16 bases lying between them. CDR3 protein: CASSLSQAPSTGELFF. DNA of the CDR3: TGTGCCAGCAGCTTGAGCCAGGCTCCATCGACCGGGGAGCTGTTTTTT.

The CDR3: CASSTWRLNEKLFF. CDR3 DNA: TGTGCCAGTAGTACGTGGAGGCTTAATGAAAAACTGTTTTTT. This sequence joins TRBV19 and TRBJ1-4; D not resolved. This CDR3 is 14 amino acids long. CDR1 and CDR2 (germline): LNHDA, SQIVND (reference sequence). V was clipped by 4 bases and J by 4 bases, with 10 bases between them.

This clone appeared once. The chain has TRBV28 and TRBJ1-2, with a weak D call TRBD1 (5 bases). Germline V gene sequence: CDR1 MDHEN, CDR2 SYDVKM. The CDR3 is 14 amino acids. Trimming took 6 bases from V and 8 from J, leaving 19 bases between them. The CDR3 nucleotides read TGTGCCAGCAGCGTTAATTATCAGGGTATGGGCTACACCTTC. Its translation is CASSVNYQGMGYTF.

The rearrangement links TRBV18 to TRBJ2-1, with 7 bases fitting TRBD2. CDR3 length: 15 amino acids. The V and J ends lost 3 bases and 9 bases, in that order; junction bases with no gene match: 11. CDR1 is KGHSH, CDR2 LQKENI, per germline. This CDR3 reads CASSPLGLSPPEQFF. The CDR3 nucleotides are TGTGCCAGCTCACCCTTGGGACTATCTCCGCCTGAGCAGTTCTTC.

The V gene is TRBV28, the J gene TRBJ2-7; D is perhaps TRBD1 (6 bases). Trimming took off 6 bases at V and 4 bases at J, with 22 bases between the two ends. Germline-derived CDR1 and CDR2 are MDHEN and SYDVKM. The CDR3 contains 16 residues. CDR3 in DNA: TGTGCCAGCAGCCCCCCTCGGGGACAAGGTGGATACGAGCAGTACTTC. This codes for CASSPPRGQGGYEQYF.

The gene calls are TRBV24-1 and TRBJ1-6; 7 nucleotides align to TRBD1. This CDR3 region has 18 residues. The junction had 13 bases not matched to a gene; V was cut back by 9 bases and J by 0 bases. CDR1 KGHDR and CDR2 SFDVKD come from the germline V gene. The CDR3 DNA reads TGTGCCACCCTCGGGAGGGGGCTGCCCAGCTCCTATAATTCACCCCTCCACTTT. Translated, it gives CATLGRGLPSSYNSPLHF.

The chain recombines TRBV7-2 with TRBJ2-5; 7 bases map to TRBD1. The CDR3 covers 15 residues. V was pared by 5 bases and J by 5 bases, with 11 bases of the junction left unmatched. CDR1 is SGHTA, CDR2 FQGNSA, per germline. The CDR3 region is CASSPRPQGWETQYF. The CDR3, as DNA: TGTGCCAGCAGCCCTCGGCCACAGGGGTGGGAGACCCAGTACTTC.

In DNA form, the CDR3 reads TGCGCCAGCAGCCAAACAGGTACCTCTGGGGCCAACGTCCTGACTTTC. Translation: CASSQTGTSGANVLTF. The chain uses TRBV4-1 and TRBJ2-6; maybe TRBD1 (5 bases). Between the trimmed V and J ends, which lost 2 bases and 0 bases, there was a span of 8 bases. The CDR3 consists of 16 residues. Germline CDR1 MGHRA, CDR2 YSYEKL.

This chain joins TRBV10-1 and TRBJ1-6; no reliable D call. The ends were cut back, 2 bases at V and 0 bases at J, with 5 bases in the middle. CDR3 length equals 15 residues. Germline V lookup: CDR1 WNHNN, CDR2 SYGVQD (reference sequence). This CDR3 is CASSEDNSYNSPLHF. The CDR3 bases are TGCGCCAGCAGTGAGGACAACTCCTATAATTCACCCCTCCACTTT.

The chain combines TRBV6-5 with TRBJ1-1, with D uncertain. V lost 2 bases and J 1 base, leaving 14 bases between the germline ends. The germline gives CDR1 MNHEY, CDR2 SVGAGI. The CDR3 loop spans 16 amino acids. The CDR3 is CASSYLHLTTNTEAFF. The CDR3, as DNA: TGTGCCAGCAGTTACCTTCATTTGACAACGAACACTGAAGCTTTCTTT.

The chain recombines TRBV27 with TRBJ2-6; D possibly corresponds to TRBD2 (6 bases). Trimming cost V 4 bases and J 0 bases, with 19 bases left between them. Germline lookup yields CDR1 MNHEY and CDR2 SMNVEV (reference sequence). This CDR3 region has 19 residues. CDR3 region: CASSYKAWGGDSGANVLTF. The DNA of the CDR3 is TGTGCCAGCAGTTACAAAGCTTGGGGAGGAGACTCTGGGGCCAACGTCCTGACTTTC.

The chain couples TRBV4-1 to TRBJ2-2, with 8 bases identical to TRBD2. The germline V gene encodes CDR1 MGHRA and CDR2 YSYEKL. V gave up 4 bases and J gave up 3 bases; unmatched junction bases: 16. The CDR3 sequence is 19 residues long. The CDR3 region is CASSLKGTGGGLDTGELFF. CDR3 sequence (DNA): TGCGCCAGCAGCCTCAAAGGGACCGGGGGGGGACTAGACACCGGGGAGCTGTTTTTT.

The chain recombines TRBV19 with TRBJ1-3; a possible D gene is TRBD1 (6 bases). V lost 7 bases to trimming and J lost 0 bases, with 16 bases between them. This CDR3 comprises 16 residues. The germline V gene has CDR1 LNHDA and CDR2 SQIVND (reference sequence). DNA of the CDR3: TGTGCCAGTAAATCTGGGGGCCCCGGCTCTGGAAACACCATATATTTT. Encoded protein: CASKSGGPGSGNTIYF.

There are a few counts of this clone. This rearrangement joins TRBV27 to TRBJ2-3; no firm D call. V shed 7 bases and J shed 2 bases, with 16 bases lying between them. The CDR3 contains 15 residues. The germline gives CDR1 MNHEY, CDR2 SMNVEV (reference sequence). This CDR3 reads CASMTQNSPTDTQYF. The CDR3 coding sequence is TGTGCCAGCATGACTCAGAACTCCCCCACAGATACGCAGTATTTT.

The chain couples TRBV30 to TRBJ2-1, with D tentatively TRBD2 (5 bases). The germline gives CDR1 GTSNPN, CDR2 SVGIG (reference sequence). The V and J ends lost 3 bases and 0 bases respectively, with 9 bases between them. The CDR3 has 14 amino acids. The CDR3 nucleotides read TGTGCCTGGAGGAGGGATTCCTCCTACAATGAGCAGTTCTTC. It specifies CAWRRDSSYNEQFF. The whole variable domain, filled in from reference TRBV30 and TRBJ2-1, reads SQTIHQWPATLVQPVGSPLSLECTVEGTSNPNLYWYRQAAGRGLQLLFYSVGIGQISSEVPQNLSASRPQDRQFILSSKKLLLSDSGFYLCAWRRDSSYNEQFFGPGTRLTVL.

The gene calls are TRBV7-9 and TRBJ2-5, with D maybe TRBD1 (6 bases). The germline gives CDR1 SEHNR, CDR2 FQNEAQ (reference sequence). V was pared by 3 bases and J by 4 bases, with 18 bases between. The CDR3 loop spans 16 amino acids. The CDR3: CASSLVQGDRRETQYF. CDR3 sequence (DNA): TGTGCCAGCAGCTTGGTACAGGGAGACCGGCGAGAGACCCAGTACTTC.

CDR3 in amino acids: CATEGKTGQADTQYF. The DNA for the CDR3 is TGTGCCACAGAGGGAAAGACAGGGCAAGCAGATACGCAGTATTTT. V is TRBV24-1 and J is TRBJ2-3, with 7 nucleotides matching TRBD1. The J segment lost 4 bases and the V segment lost 10 bases, leaving 13 bases of the junction unmatched. The CDR3 has 15 amino acids. CDR1 is KGHDR and CDR2 is SFDVKD in the germline V gene.